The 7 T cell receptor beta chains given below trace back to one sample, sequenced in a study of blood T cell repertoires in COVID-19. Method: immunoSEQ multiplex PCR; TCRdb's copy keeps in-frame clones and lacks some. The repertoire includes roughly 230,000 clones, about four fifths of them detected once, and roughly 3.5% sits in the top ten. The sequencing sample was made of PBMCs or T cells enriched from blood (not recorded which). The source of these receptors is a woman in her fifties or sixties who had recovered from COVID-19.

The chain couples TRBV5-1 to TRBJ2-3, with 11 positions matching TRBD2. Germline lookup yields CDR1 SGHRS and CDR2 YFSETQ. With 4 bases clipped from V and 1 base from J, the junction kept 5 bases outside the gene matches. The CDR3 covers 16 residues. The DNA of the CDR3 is TGCGCCAGCAGCCCCCCACTAGCGGGAGGCACAGATACGCAGTATTTT. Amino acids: CASSPPLAGGTDTQYF.

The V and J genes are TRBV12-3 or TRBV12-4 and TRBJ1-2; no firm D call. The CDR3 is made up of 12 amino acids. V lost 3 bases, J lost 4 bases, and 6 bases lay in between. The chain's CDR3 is CASSFEFYGYTF. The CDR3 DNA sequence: TGTGCCAGCAGTTTCGAGTTCTATGGCTACACCTTC.

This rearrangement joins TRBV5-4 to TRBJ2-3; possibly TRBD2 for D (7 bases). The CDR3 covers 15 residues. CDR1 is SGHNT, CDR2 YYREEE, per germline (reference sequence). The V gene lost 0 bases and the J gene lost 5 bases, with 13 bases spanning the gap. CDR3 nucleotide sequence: TGTGCCAGCAGCTTGGAAGGGGGGGCCAGAGATACGCAGTATTTT. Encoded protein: CASSLEGGARDTQYF.

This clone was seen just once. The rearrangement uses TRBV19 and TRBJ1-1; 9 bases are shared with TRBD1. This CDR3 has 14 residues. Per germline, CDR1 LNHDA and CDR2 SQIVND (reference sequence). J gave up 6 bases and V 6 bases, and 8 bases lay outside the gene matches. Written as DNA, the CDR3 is TGTGCCAGTAGCCGGGACAGGGCAGGCCCTGAAGCTTTCTTT. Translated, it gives CASSRDRAGPEAFF. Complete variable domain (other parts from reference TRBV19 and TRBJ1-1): DGGITQSPKYLFRKEGQNVTLSCEQNLNHDAMYWYRQDPGQGLRLIYYSQIVNDFQKGDIAEGYSVSREKKESFPLTVTSAQKNPTAFYLCASSRDRAGPEAFFGQGTRLTVV.

DNA of the CDR3: TGTGCCAGCAGCTCAACCCGGGGAACTAATGAAAAACTGTTTTTT. Protein sequence: CASSSTRGTNEKLFF. This chain joins TRBV27 and TRBJ1-4; unclear D gene. The CDR3 runs 15 residues. V shed 6 bases and J shed 1 base, with 12 bases lying between them. Per the germline V gene, CDR1 is MNHEY and CDR2 is SMNVEV (reference sequence).

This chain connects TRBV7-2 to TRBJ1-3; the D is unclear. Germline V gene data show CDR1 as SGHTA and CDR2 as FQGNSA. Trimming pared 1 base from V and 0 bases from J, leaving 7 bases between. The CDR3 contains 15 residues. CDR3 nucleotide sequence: TGTGCCAGCAGCTTAGGGGCCTTCTCTGGAAACACCATATATTTT. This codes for CASSLGAFSGNTIYF. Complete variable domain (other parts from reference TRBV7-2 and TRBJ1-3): GAGVSQSPSNKVTEKGKDVELRCDPISGHTALYWYRQSLGQGLEFLIYFQGNSAPDKSGLPSDRFSAERTGGSVSTLTIQRTQQEDSAVYLCASSLGAFSGNTIYFGEGSWLTVV.

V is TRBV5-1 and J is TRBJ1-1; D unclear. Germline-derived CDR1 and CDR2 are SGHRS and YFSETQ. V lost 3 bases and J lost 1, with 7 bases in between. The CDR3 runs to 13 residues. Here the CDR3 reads CASSSQANTEAFF. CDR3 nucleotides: TGCGCCAGCAGCTCCCAGGCGAACACTGAAGCTTTCTTT.